This T cell receptor beta chain was identified in a study of tumor-infiltrating lymphocytes in primary liver carcinoma. The CDR3 has 12 amino acids. Germline assignment: CDR1 WSHSY and CDR2 SAAADI. Bulk tissue was left unsorted, and RNA and DNA were co-extracted from 20-30 mg of it. TCR beta cDNA was reverse-transcribed from about 500 ng of total RNA. The reaction used a constant-region primer and ProtoScript II reverse transcriptase. Modified slightly, ARM-PCR produced TCR beta libraries over three nested multiplex PCR rounds. Both of the initial two PCR rounds ran for 10 cycles and employed TRBV1-TRBV30 forward primers alongside a C-beta reverse primer. TCRdb called the multiplex PCR reads again in MiXCR, with one record for every CDR3 protein. The repertoire holds fewer than 250,000 distinct CDR3 sequences, with 70% to 90% as singletons. As to this clonotype: Compared with germline, one end of the junction differs, possibly owing to a read error.

This TCR was recovered from a man aged 40-49 years with primary liver carcinoma and hepatitis B virus infection. The sequencing input was tumor tissue from primary liver carcinoma. The V gene is TRBV10-2, the J gene TRBJ2-1; D might be TRBD1 (5 bases). The CDR3 DNA is TGTGCCAGCAGCAGGGTAAACAATGAGCAGTTCTTC. This codes for CASSRVNNEQFF.